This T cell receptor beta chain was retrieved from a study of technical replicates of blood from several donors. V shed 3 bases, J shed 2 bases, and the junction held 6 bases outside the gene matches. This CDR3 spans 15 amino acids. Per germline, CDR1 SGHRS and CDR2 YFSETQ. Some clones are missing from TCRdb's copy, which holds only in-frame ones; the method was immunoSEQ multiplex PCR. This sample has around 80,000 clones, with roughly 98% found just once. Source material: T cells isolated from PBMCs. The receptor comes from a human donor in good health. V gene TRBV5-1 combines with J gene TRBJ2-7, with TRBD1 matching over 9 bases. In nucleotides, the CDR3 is TGCGCCAGCAGCTACGGACAGGGGTTAACCTACGAGCAGTACTTC. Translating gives CASSYGQGLTYEQYF.